This T cell receptor beta chain was recovered during a study of molecular identifiers for immune sequencing clone quantification. Study-level information: Naive CD8 RNA (20,000 or 100,000 cells) was divided into five aliquots, with four sequenced.

Naive CD8 sequencing libraries were generated from approximately 20,000 to 1,000,000 sorted cells, with 10%, 30% or 50% RNA as input. Study outcomes and limitations: Underestimation of highly expanded clone sizes could arise where identical TCR molecules share a barcode. Clones of above 20 RNA copies carried over 97% of effector molecules; in naive cells they carried under 1%.

TCRdb re-called the PCR reads with MiXCR, one entry per CDR3 protein. The sample carries roughly 100,000 distinct CDR3 sequences, less than 35% recorded once. Worth noting for this clonotype: Its antigen is not known.

Specimen: naive CD8+ T cells from blood, with Jurkat cell RNA spiked in. Subset: FACS-sorted CD8+CD4-CCR7+CD45RA+ naive T cells. The clonotype was recovered from a human donor in good health. Some libraries in this study had Jurkat cell RNA spiked in.

CDR3: CASSTLIETQYF. CDR3 DNA: TGTGCCAGCAGCACACTCATAGAGACCCAGTACTTC. The chain links TRBV13 to TRBJ2-5, with D uncertain. The V end lost 5 bases, the J end lost 4 bases, and 8 bases lay between the germline ends. CDR3 length equals 12 residues. Germline CDR1 and CDR2: PRHDT and FYEKMQ (reference sequence). The variable domain in full, with the rest retrieved from reference TRBV13 and TRBJ2-5, is AAGVIQSPRHLIKEKRETATLKCYPIPRHDTVYWYQQGPGQDPQFLISFYEKMQSDKGSIPDRFSAQQFSDYHSELNMSSLELGDSALYFCASSTLIETQYFGPGTRLLVL.